This T cell receptor beta chain was sequenced during a study of identical twins listed by TCRdb under 2016. The study in broad terms: To test whether fetal clonotypes persist, this study deep-sequenced TCR alpha and beta repertoires from monozygotic twins, from unrelated adults of various ages, and from cord blood. To rule out contamination, replicate twin experiments were performed at different times with different library preparation protocols.

Only healthy Caucasian donors were included. The twin cohort consisted of three pairs of female monozygotic twins, all aged roughly 18 to 29 years. Positive isolation kits from Invitrogen were used to isolate CD4+ and CD8+ T cell populations. This clonotype was counted between two and nine times. The antigen this receptor binds is unknown. Nothing much larger sits one base from this clone, and base qualities are not available. The receptor library was made with 5' RACE. The listed sequencing device is Illumina HiSeq 2000. Template switching added a universal primer binding site, and the final cDNA carried a unique molecular identifier that allowed TCR cDNA molecules to be counted accurately. Specific primers in the conserved constant-segment region were used to synthesize first-strand cDNA for the TCR alpha and beta chains. To control for contamination, each cDNA library was double barcoded with a SMART-Mk sample barcode plus Illumina barcodes. Two successive PCR steps introduced TruSeq adapter sequences along with Illumina sample barcodes. The TCR alpha and beta cDNA libraries were sequenced on the Illumina HiSeq platform using custom primers. The authors' analysis ran thus. Unique molecular identifiers were extracted from raw reads with MiGEC, and CDR3 positions were determined with MiXCR. Recombination models were inferred per individual with the repgenHMM and IGoR tools using an EM algorithm. The analysis of shared clonotypes was done with the tcR package in R, with sharing normalized by the product of cloneset sizes. To study raw recombination free of thymic and clonal selection effects, out-of-frame nonproductive sequences were analyzed. TCRdb trimmed public reads at Q25 via fastp, called clones via MiXCR and kept in-frame beta chains. Every entry covers one CDR3 protein and lists the most common genes and DNA from its rows. The V and J calls here are based on TCRdb, not the publication. Within this sample are 450,000 to 600,000 distinct CDR3 sequences, with around 20% of them counted one time only. The ten largest clones represent more than 0.4% of the sample.

General findings and caveats noted by the study authors: Out-of-frame TCR alpha sequences shared between twins showed an excess of low generation-probability sequences compared with coincidental sharing between unrelated individuals. Abundant cord blood beta clonotypes carried fewer insertions; young adult naive repertoires showed a weaker similar trend, while memory repertoires showed none. Recombination models systematically underestimated out-of-frame TCR alpha sharing in monozygotic twins but agreed with sharing between unrelated individuals. A weaker excess of twin sharing was found in beta out-of-frame sequences because the signal-to-noise ratio was lowered by fewer shared sequences. Because the same donors could not be followed over many years, the conclusions depended on cross-sectional statistical analysis. Zero-insertion analyses could be partly confounded by invariant T cells such as MAIT and iNKT, although diverse VJ usage argued against such confounding for most clonotypes.

The sample also formed part of further work on yellow fever vaccine responses in identical twins. The second paper further reports: The T cell response to vaccination in identical twins was reported by the authors to appear partly convergent and partly personalized. In the study, vaccine-responding T cell clones were precisely tracked in identical twins.

Source material: CD4+ T cells sorted from blood. The clonotype comes from a woman aged 18-29 years in good health.

This receptor has the CDR3 CSAKTGAQSDTQYF. Read as DNA, the sequence is TGCAGCGCCAAGACAGGGGCCCAGTCAGATACGCAGTATTTT. The V and J genes are TRBV29-1 and TRBJ2-3; 8 of the junction bases match TRBD1. The CDR3 runs 14 amino acids, cysteine and phenylalanine included. The retained sequence is limited to the CDR3, 42 bases, with the frame set at the first base. From the germline V gene, CDR1 is SQVTM and CDR2 is ANQGSEA. Trimming leaves V shorter by 7 bases and J shorter by 4 bases, with the junction holding 10 bases beyond the gene matches.